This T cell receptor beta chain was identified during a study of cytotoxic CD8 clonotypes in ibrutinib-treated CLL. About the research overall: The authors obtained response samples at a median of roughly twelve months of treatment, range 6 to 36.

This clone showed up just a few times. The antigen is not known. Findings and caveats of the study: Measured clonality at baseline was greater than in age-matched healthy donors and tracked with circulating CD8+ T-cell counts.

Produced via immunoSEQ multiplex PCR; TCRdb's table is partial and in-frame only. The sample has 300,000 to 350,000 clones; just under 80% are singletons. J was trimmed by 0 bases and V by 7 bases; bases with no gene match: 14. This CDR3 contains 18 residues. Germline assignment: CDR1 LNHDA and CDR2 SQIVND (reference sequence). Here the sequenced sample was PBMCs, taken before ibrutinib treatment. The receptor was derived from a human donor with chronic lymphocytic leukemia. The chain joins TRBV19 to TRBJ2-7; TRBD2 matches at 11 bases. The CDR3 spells CASTIKVAGGPISYEQYF. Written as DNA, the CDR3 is TGTGCCAGTACCATAAAGGTAGCGGGAGGGCCGATCTCCTACGAGCAGTACTTC.